These 12 T cell receptor beta chains were all obtained from the same sample, sequenced in a study of cytomegalovirus exposure and HLA in healthy donors. PCR employed 60 Vbeta and 13 Jbeta primers. Using immunoSEQ multiplex PCR, the repertoire was profiled, and TCRdb retains in-frame clones only, with some absent. Altogether around 200,000 clones are present, 70% to 85% being singletons, with the ten largest covering 0.95% to 1.5%. The source material was PBMCs. Receptors were obtained from a girl aged 2-15 years in good health and CMV-seropositive.

The rearrangement links TRBV15 to TRBJ2-1; 8 bases are a match to TRBD2. Trimming removed 3 bases from V and 5 bases from J; junction bases left unmatched: 9. Germline loops: CDR1 LNHNV, CDR2 YYDKDF (reference sequence). CDR3 length equals 16 residues. As DNA, the CDR3 is TGTGCCACCAGCAGGACGAGCGGGAGTACAAACAATGAGCAGTTCTTC. Protein product: CATSRTSGSTNNEQFF.

This chain links TRBV27 with TRBJ2-1; the D gene is possibly TRBD2 (5 bases). This CDR3 contains 14 residues. Germline CDR1 reads MNHEY; CDR2 reads SMNVEV (reference sequence). Deletions cut 2 bases from V and 6 bases from J, with 11 bases between. The CDR3 sequence: CASSLRGPFNEQFF. CDR3 nucleotides: TGTGCCAGCAGTTTAAGAGGGCCCTTCAATGAGCAGTTCTTC.

The chain combines TRBV6-6 with TRBJ1-5; unclear D gene. The germline V gene has CDR1 MNHNY and CDR2 SVGAGI (reference sequence). The CDR3 runs 14 residues. Trimming shortened V by 1 base and J by 3 bases, and 7 bases separated the two germline ends. CDR3 in DNA: TGTGCCAGCAGTTACTACGGGGTCAATCAGCCCCAGCATTTT. This translates into CASSYYGVNQPQHF.

The J gene is TRBJ2-1, the V gene TRBV20-1; maybe TRBD1 (6 bases). The germline V gene has CDR1 DFQATT and CDR2 SNEGSKA (reference sequence). Between the trimmed V and J ends, which lost 7 bases and 8 bases, there was a span of 9 bases. The CDR3 runs 10 residues. In DNA form, the CDR3 reads TGCAGTGTACAGGGTCATGAGCAGTTCTTC. Translated: CSVQGHEQFF.

This clone was seen a handful of times. The chain is built from TRBV19 and TRBJ1-1, with 9 nucleotides matching TRBD1. V shed 5 bases and J 4 bases; nucleotides not matched to a gene: 8. Germline V gene data show CDR1 as LNHDA and CDR2 as SQIVND (reference sequence). CDR3 length: 15 residues. CDR3 DNA: TGTGCCAGTAGTGATATGACAGGGGGATTCACTGAAGCTTTCTTT. The encoded protein is CASSDMTGGFTEAFF.

The rearrangement links TRBV4-1 to TRBJ2-7; D may be TRBD1 (5 bases). CDR1 and CDR2 from the germline V gene are MGHRA and YSYEKL. The V and J ends lost 2 bases and 6 bases respectively, with 14 bases between them. CDR3 size: 14 residues. DNA for the CDR3: TGCGCCAGCAGCCAAATTGGACACACGGGCGAGCAGTACTTC. This gives the protein CASSQIGHTGEQYF.

The CDR3 reads CASSGPPSLDSNYGYTF. The CDR3, as DNA: TGTGCCAGCAGCGGCCCCCCCTCCTTAGACAGTAACTATGGCTACACCTTC. The chain links TRBV9 to TRBJ1-2; tentative D call: TRBD1 (5 bases). With 3 bases removed from V and 1 base from J, the gap between germline ends came to 19 bases. Germline values: CDR1 SGDLS, CDR2 YYNGEE. The CDR3 sequence is 17 residues long. The whole variable domain, filled in from reference TRBV9 and TRBJ1-2, reads DSGVTQTPKHLITATGQRVTLRCSPRSGDLSVYWYQQSLDQGLQFLIQYYNGEERAKGNILERFSAQQFPDLHSELNLSSLELGDSALYFCASSGPPSLDSNYGYTFGSGTRLTVV.

The chain employs TRBV10-2 and TRBJ1-2; 9 nucleotides line up with TRBD1. The CDR3 covers 18 residues. V lost 3 bases, J lost 5 bases, and 16 bases stayed unmatched. In germline, CDR1 is WSHSY, CDR2 SAAADI. In DNA, the CDR3 is TGCGCCAGCAGTGATTCCGGGGGACAGGGAGGGAGGAAATATGGCTACACCTTC. It encodes CASSDSGGQGGRKYGYTF.

This clone showed up just once. The chain has TRBV7-6 and TRBJ2-5; 9 nucleotides agree with TRBD1. The CDR3 sequence is 15 residues long. CDR1 SGHVS and CDR2 FNYEAQ come from the germline V gene. Trimming at V came to 5 bases and at J to 6 bases, leaving 10 bases not matched to a gene. The CDR3 coding sequence is TGTGCCAGCAGCCCAATACAGGGGGCATGGCAGACCCAGTACTTC. It is translated as CASSPIQGAWQTQYF. Together with reference TRBV7-6 and TRBJ2-5, the CDR3 gives the full variable domain: GAGVSQSPRYKVTKRGQDVALRCDPISGHVSLYWYRQALGQGPEFLTYFNYEAQQDKSGLPNDRFSAERPEGSISTLTIQRTEQRDSAMYRCASSPIQGAWQTQYFGPGTRLLVL.

This chain uses TRBV5-1 with TRBJ2-2; D unclear. Deletions cut 3 bases from V and 3 bases from J, with 12 bases between. This CDR3 has 15 amino acids. Germline CDR1 and CDR2: SGHRS and YFSETQ. CDR3 in DNA: TGCGCCAGCAGCTCATCATACAGTGACACCGGGGAGCTGTTTTTT. This gives the protein CASSSSYSDTGELFF.

The chain joins TRBV30 to TRBJ1-2; D is ambiguous. Trimming removed 3 bases from V and 6 bases from J, with 14 bases in between. This CDR3 has 13 residues. CDR1 and CDR2 (germline): GTSNPN, SVGIG (reference sequence). The CDR3 DNA reads as TGTGCCTGGAGGCGGGGAAGGAGGGATGGCTACACCTTC. This gives the protein CAWRRGRRDGYTF.

This rearrangement joins TRBV5-1 to TRBJ1-3; no clear D. The V end was cut by 4 bases, the J end by 0 bases, with 2 bases between. This CDR3 has 12 residues. The germline CDR1 and CDR2 sequences are SGHRS and YFSETQ. The CDR3 loop reads CASSLSGNTIYF. DNA for the CDR3: TGCGCCAGCAGCCTCTCTGGAAACACCATATATTTT.